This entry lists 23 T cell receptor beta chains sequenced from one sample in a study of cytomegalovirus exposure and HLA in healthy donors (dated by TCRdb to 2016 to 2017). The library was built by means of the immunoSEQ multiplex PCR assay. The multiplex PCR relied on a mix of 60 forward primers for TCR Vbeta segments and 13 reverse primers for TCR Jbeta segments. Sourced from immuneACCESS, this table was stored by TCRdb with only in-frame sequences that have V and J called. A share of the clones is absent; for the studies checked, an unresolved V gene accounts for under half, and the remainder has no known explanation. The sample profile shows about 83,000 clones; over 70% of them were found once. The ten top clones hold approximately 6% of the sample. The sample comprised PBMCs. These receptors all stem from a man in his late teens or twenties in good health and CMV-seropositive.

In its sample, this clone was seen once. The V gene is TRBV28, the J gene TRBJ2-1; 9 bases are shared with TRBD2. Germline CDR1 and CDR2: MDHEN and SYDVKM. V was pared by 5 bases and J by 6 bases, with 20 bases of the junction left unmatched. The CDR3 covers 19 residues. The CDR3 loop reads CASSLRDLLAGVGANEQFF. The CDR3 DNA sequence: TGTGCCAGCAGTCTCCGGGACCTGTTAGCGGGAGTAGGGGCCAATGAGCAGTTCTTC. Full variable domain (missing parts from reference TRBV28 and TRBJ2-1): DVKVTQSSRYLVKRTGEKVFLECVQDMDHENMFWYRQDPGLGLRLIYFSYDVKMKEKGDIPEGYSVSREKKERFSLILESASTNQTSMYLCASSLRDLLAGVGANEQFFGPGTRLTVL.

This chain's CDR3 is CASESTGTSKETQYF. The CDR3 DNA sequence: TGTGCCAGCGAATCGACCGGGACTTCAAAAGAGACCCAGTACTTC. This chain uses TRBV6-1 with TRBJ2-5; perhaps TRBD2 as D (6 bases). V was pared by 8 bases and J by 3 bases, with 19 bases between. The CDR3 loop spans 15 amino acids. Germline CDR1 reads MNHNS; CDR2 reads SASEGT.

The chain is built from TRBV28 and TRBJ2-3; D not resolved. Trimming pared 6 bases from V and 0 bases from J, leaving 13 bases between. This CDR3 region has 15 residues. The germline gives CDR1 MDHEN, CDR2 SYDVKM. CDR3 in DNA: TGTGCCAGCAGAAATCGCCAAACTAGCACAGATACGCAGTATTTT. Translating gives CASRNRQTSTDTQYF.

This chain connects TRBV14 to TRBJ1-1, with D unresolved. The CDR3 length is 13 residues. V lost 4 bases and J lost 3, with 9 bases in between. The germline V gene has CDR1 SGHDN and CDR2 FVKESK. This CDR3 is CASSRRSYTEAFF. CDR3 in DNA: TGTGCCAGCAGCCGGAGGAGTTACACTGAAGCTTTCTTT. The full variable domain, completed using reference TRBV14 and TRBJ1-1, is EAGVTQFPSHSVIEKGQTVTLRCDPISGHDNLYWYRRVMGKEIKFLLHFVKESKQDESGMPNNRFLAERTGGTYSTLKVQPAELEDSGVYFCASSRRSYTEAFFGQGTRLTVV.

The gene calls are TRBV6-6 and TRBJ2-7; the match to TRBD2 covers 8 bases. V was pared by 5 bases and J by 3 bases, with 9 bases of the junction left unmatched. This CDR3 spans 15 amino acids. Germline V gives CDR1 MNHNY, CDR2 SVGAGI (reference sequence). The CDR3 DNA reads TGTGCCAGCAGTGACCTGACTAGCGCCGGCTACGAGCAGTACTTC. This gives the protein CASSDLTSAGYEQYF.

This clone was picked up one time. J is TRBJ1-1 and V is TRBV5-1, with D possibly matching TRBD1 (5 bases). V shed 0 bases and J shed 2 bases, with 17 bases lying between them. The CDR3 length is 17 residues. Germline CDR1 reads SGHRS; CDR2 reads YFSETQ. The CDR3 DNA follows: TGCGCCAGCAGCTTGGCCTGGGGGAGGGAAGCTAACACTGAAGCTTTCTTT. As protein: CASSLAWGREANTEAFF.

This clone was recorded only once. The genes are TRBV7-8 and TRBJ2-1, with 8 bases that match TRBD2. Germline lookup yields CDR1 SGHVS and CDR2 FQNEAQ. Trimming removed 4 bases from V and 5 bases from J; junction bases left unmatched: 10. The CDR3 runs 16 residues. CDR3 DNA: TGTGCCAGCAGCTCCCTGACTAGCGCGCACCACAATGAGCAGTTCTTC. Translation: CASSSLTSAHHNEQFF.

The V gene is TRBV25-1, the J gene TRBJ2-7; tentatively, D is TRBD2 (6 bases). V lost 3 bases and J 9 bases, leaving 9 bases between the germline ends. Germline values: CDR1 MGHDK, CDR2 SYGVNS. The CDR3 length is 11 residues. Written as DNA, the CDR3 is TGTGCCAGCAGTGAGGAGGGGTGGCAGTACTTC. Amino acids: CASSEEGWQYF.

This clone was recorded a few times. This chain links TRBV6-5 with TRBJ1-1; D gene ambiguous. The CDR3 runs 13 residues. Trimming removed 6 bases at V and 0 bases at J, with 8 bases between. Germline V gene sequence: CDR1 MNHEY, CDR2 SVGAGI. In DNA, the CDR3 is TGTGCCAGCAGACGCAGAATGAACACTGAAGCTTTCTTT. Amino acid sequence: CASRRRMNTEAFF.

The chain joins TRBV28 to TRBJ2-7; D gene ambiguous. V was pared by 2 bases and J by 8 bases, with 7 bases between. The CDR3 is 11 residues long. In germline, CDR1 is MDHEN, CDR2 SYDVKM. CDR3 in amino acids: CASSLTQKQYF. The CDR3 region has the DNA TGTGCCAGCAGTTTAACTCAAAAGCAGTACTTC.

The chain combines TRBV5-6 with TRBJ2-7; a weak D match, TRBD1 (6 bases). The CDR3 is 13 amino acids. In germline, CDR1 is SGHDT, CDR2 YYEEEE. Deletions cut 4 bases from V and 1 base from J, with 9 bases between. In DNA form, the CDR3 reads TGTGCCAGCAGCCGGACAGAATCCTACGAGCAGTACTTC. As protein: CASSRTESYEQYF.

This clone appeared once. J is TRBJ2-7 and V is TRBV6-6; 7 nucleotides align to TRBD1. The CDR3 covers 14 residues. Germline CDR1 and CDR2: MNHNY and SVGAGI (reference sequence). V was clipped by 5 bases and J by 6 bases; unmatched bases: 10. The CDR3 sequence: CASSLDRATPEQYF. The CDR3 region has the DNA TGTGCCAGCAGTCTTGACAGGGCCACCCCCGAGCAGTACTTC.

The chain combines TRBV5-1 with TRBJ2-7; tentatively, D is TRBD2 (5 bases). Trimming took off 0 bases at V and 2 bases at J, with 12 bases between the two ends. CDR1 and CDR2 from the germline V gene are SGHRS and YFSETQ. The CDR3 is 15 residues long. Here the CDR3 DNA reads TGCGCCAGCAGCTTGGATTCCGACTACCCCTACGAGCAGTACTTC. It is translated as CASSLDSDYPYEQYF.

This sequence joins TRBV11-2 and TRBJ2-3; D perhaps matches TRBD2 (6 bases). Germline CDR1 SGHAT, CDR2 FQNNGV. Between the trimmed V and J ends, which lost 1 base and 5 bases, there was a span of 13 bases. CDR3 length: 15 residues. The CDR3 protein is CASSLVGGAGDTQYF. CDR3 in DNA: TGTGCCAGCAGCTTAGTTGGCGGGGCTGGAGATACGCAGTATTTT.

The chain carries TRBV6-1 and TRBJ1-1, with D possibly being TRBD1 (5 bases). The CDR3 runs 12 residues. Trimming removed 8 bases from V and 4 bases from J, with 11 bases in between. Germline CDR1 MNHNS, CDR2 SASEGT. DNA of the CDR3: TGTGCCAGCGCGCGGGGCCTCACTGAAGCTTTCTTT. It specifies CASARGLTEAFF.

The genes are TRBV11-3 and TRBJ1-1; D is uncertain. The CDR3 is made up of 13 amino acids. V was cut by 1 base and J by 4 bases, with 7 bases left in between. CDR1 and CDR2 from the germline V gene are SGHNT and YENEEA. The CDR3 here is CASSLGAATEAFF. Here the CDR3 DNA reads TGTGCCAGCAGCTTAGGGGCTGCCACTGAAGCTTTCTTT.

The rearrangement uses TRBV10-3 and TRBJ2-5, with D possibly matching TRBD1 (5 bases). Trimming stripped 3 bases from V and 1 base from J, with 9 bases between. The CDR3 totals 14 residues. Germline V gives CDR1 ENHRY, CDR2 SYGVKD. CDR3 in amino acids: CAISEMTAQETQYF. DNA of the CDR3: TGTGCCATCAGTGAAATGACAGCCCAAGAGACCCAGTACTTC.

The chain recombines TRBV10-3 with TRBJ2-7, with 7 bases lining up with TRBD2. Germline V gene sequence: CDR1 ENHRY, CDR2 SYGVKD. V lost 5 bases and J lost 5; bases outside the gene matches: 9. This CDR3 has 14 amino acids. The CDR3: CAISPIAGDDEQYF. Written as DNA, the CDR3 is TGTGCCATCAGTCCTATCGCGGGAGACGACGAGCAGTACTTC.

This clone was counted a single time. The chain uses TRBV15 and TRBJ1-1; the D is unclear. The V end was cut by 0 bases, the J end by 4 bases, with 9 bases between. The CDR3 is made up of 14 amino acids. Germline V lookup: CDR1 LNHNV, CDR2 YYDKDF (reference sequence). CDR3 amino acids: CATSRDERATEAFF. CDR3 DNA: TGTGCCACCAGCAGAGATGAGAGGGCCACTGAAGCTTTCTTT. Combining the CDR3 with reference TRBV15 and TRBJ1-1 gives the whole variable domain DAMVIQNPRYQVTQFGKPVTLSCSQTLNHNVMYWYQQKSSQAPKLLFHYYDKDFNNEADTPDNFQSRRPNTSFCFLDIRSPGLGDTAMYLCATSRDERATEAFFGQGTRLTVV.

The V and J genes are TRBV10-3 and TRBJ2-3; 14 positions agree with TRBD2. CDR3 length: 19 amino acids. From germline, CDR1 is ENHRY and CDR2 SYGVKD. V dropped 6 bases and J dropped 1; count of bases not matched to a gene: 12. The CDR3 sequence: CAIRHLVGTSGSGTDTQYF. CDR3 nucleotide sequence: TGTGCCATCAGGCACCTGGTAGGGACTAGCGGGAGTGGCACAGATACGCAGTATTTT.

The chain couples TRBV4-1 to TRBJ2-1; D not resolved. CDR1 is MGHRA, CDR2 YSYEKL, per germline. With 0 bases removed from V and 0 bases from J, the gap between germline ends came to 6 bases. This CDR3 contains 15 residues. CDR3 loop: CASSQDVSSYNEQFF. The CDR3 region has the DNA TGCGCCAGCAGCCAAGACGTCAGCTCCTACAATGAGCAGTTCTTC.

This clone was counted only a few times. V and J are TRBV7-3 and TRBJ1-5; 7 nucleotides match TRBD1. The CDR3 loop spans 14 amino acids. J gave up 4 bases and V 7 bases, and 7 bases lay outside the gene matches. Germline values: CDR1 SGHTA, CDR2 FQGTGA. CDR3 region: CASKGAPRNQPQHF. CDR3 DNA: TGTGCCAGCAAGGGGGCGCCCCGAAATCAGCCCCAGCATTTT.

In nucleotides, the CDR3 is TGTGCCAGCAGCCGACTAGCGAACGACGAGCAGTACTTC. It translates to CASSRLANDEQYF. The rearrangement uses TRBV27 and TRBJ2-7; TRBD2 aligns across 8 bases. Germline loops: CDR1 MNHEY, CDR2 SMNVEV (reference sequence). V shed 6 bases, J shed 5 bases, and the junction held 6 bases outside the gene matches. The CDR3 is 13 residues long.